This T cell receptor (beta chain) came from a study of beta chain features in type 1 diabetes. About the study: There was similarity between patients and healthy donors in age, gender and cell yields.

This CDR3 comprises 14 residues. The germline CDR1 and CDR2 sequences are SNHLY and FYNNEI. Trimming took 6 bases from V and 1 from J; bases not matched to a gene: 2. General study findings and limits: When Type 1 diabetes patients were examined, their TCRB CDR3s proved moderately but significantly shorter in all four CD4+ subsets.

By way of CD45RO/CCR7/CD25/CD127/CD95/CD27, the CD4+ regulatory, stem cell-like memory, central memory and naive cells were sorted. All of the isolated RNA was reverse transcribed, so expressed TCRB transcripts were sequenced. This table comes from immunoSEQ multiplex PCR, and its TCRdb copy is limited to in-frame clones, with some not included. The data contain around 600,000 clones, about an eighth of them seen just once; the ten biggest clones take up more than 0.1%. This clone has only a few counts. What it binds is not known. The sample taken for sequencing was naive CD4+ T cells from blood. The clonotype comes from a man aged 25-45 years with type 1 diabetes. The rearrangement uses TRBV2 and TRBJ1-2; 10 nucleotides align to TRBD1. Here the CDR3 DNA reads TGTGCCAGCAGCTGGACAGGGGGTAACTATGGCTACACCTTC. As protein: CASSWTGGNYGYTF. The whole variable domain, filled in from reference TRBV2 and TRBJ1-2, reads EPEVTQTPSHQVTQMGQEVILRCVPISNHLYFYWYRQILGQKVEFLVSFYNNEISEKSEIFDDQFSVERPDGSNFTLKIRSTKLEDSAMYFCASSWTGGNYGYTFGSGTRLTVV.